The entry below describes one TCR beta chain. Its antigen specificity is not known. The input lacks base qualities; no much larger clone sits a single base away. Systemically healthy Caucasian individuals from Russia, 39 in total and aged about 6 to 95 years, were included as donors. Ten milliliters of peripheral blood were drawn from each donor into EDTA-treated Vacutainer tubes. Ficoll-Paque density-gradient centrifugation was used to isolate PBMCs, with at least 7 million per sample. Total RNA was extracted from PBMCs with Trizol reagent, with at least 6 micrograms obtained per sample. Naive CD45RAhigh/CD27high T cell percentages were measured by flow cytometry on a PBMC aliquot from every donor. This entry is derived from a study of blood T cells in healthy people across ages (dated by TCRdb to the mid-2010s). General notes on the study: Template switching captured roughly one uniquely barcoded TCR beta cDNA molecule per two T cells in model experiments. Age-related changes in TCR beta repertoire diversity were measured in the study by deep sequencing normalized with unique cDNA molecular identifiers. The donors were divided into four age groups: young (average about 16 years), middle-aged (about 39), aged (62) and long-lived (roughly 86). Donors of different ages were randomly distributed across sequencing lanes to avoid experimental bias. The study analyzed two additional independent replicas of 1 million unique cDNA reads from the same blood draw for two donors, one aged 18 to 30 and one aged 80 or older. What the study reported, not specific to this receptor: Conclusive comparison of naive and antigen-experienced compartments was prevented by the profiling of bulk unsorted PBMCs. The CMV infection status of donors was not known, potentially confounding age-related changes in expanded clonotypes. Total diversity estimates from one million sequenced T cells were considered lower bounds and underestimates. Observed TCR beta diversity correlated strongly with the percentage of naive T cells measured by flow cytometry. Compared with the aged group, the long-lived group had more naive CD4+ T cells, fewer expanded clones and increased TCR diversity, suggesting age selection. As age increased, observed TCR beta diversity per million T cells dropped in a roughly linear way, and a significant reduction was already evident by age about 36.

Trimming costs V 5 bases and J 2 bases, and their ends lie 17 bases apart. The CDR3 measures 15 amino acids from cysteine to phenylalanine. The sequence is cut down to CDR3 DNA, 45 bases in frame from base 1. Taken from the germline V gene (reference sequence), the CDR1 and CDR2 loops are DFQATT and SNEGSKA. To prepare the library, 5' RACE was applied. Instrument used: Illumina HiSeq 2500. A second about 7 to 11 cycle PCR used a sample-barcoded 5' primer and a J-beta primer mix. A template-switch 5' adaptor carrying 12 random nucleotides introduced a unique molecular identifier onto each TCR beta cDNA molecule. At least 2.5 million CDR3-containing paired-end reads were obtained from each sample. All of the RNA was converted into first-strand cDNA using the Mint cDNA synthesis kit, with a TRBC-specific oligonucleotide serving as the primer. Following uracil-DNA glycosylase treatment, all cDNA underwent a first 18-cycle PCR with the universal primers M1SS and BC2_uni_R. The published analysis was carried out like this. For normalization, 1 million high-quality reads, each with a distinct molecular identifier, were randomly selected from each sample. Instead of being binned into consensus sequences, reads with shared molecular identifiers were discarded. MiTCR, run with a Q25 quality threshold and the strictest error-elimination algorithm, handled CDR3 identification, clonotype clustering and error correction. A nonparametric unseen species model with Euler transformation was used to estimate a lower bound on total TCR beta diversity. TCRdb handled the public reads itself, with Q25 trimming in fastp and clone calling in MiXCR, and kept productive beta chains. Each record represents a unique CDR3 protein, reported with the most common genes and DNA among its rows. The V and J calls and clone size come from TCRdb's table, not from the authors' own analysis. This sample has about 1.6 million distinct CDR3 sequences in its table, and about 32% of those were observed once. About 11% of the sample comes from the top ten.

The sample consisted of blood. The sequence was obtained from a woman aged 25 to 39 in good health. The chain was built from TRBV20-1 and TRBJ2-3; TRBD2 is a weak D gene call, 6 bases matching. The CDR3 region has the sequence CSAGKGLYSTDTQYF. The DNA sequence follows: TGCAGTGCTGGGAAGGGACTTTATTCCACAGATACGCAGTATTTT.